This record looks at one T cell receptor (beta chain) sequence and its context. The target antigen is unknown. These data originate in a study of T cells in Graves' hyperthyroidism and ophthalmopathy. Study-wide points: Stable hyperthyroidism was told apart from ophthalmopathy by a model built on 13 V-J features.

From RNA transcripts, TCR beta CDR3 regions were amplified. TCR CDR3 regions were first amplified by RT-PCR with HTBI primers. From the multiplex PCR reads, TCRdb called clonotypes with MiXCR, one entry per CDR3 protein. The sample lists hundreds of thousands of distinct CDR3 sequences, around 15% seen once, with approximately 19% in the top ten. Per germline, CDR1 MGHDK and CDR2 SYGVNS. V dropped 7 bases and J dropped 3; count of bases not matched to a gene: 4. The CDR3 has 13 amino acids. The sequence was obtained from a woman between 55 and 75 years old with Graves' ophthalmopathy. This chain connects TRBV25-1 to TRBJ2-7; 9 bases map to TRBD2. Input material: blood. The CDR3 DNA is TGTGCCAGCACGCCTAGCGGGATCTACGAGCAGTACTTC. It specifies CASTPSGIYEQYF.